The 21 T cell receptor beta chains below were found in one sample sequenced in a study of cytomegalovirus exposure and HLA in healthy donors. Primers for the PCR totalled 60 Vbeta and 13 Jbeta. TCRdb's table, derived via immunoSEQ multiplex PCR, lists solely in-frame clones and lacks some. Among 200,000 to 300,000 clones listed, 85% were seen once. The specimen sequenced was PBMCs. The receptors shown here come from a girl aged 2 to 9 in good health and CMV-seronegative.

This clone was seen only once. This rearrangement joins TRBV5-1 to TRBJ2-1, with TRBD2 identical over 12 bases. This CDR3 contains 15 residues. V was pared by 4 bases and J by 5 bases, with 4 bases of the junction left unmatched. Per the germline V gene, CDR1 is SGHRS and CDR2 is YFSETQ. CDR3 in DNA: TGCGCCAGCAGCCCCCGGACTAGCGGGAACAATGAGCAGTTCTTC. Protein: CASSPRTSGNNEQFF.

Turning to this clone: One end of the junction is discordant with germline, which a read error may explain. The rearrangement uses TRBV29-1 and TRBJ1-1, with unresolved D. The germline V gene encodes CDR1 SQVTM and CDR2 ANQGSEA. The CDR3 totals 15 residues. The DNA for the CDR3 is TGCAGCGCTGAAAGCGCCAATGACCTATACACTGAAGCTTTCTTT. Translating gives CSAESANDLYTEAFF.

This sequence joins TRBV30 and TRBJ1-5; 7 bases fit TRBD1. The CDR3 loop spans 14 amino acids. The germline V gene has CDR1 GTSNPN and CDR2 SVGIG (reference sequence). The V and J ends lost 0 bases and 7 bases, in that order; junction bases with no gene match: 6. The CDR3 region has the DNA TGTGCCTGGAGTGTACTGCAGGGACAGCAGCCCCAGCATTTT. Translated: CAWSVLQGQQPQHF.

CDR3 in amino acids: CASRRDRAYNQPQHF. Here the CDR3 DNA reads TGTGCCAGCAGACGGGACAGGGCTTACAATCAGCCCCAGCATTTT. The chain couples TRBV6-1 to TRBJ1-5, with 9 bases lining up with TRBD1. The CDR3 has 15 amino acids. Looked up from germline, CDR1 is MNHNS and CDR2 is SASEGT. Trimming cost V 6 bases and J 3 bases; bases outside gene matches: 6.

This chain uses TRBV4-1 with TRBJ2-7, with D unresolved. The germline V gene encodes CDR1 MGHRA and CDR2 YSYEKL. The CDR3 sequence is 16 residues long. V lost 1 base and J 3 bases, leaving 16 bases between the germline ends. CDR3 sequence reads: CASSQVLVPRIYEQYF. The CDR3 region has the DNA TGCGCCAGCAGCCAAGTTTTGGTCCCGAGGATCTACGAGCAGTACTTC.

The gene calls are TRBV12-5 and TRBJ1-2; TRBD1 is a possible D gene (5 bases). Germline V gives CDR1 LGHNT, CDR2 FRNRAP. Trimming shortened V by 6 bases and J by 8 bases, and 16 bases separated the two germline ends. The CDR3 runs to 13 residues. The DNA for the CDR3 is TGTGCTAGTGGACCCACCAGGGTGAGAGGCTACACCTTC. It yields the protein CASGPTRVRGYTF.

This chain joins TRBV6-6 and TRBJ1-2; 7 bases align to TRBD1. The CDR3 loop spans 14 amino acids. Germline assignment: CDR1 MNHNY and CDR2 SVGAGI (reference sequence). Trimming took 4 bases from V and 4 from J; bases not matched to a gene: 6. The CDR3 region is CASSWDRAVYGYTF. CDR3 sequence (DNA): TGTGCCAGCAGTTGGGACAGAGCTGTCTATGGCTACACCTTC.

The gene calls are TRBV5-1 and TRBJ2-1; TRBD1 is a possible D gene (5 bases). Germline V CDR1 and CDR2: SGHRS, YFSETQ. V lost 4 bases and J 7 bases, leaving 21 bases between the germline ends. This CDR3 spans 16 amino acids. Here the CDR3 DNA reads TGCGCCAGCAGCCCCAGTTCCCGACAGACACAGAATGAGCAGTTCTTC. Translation gives CASSPSSRQTQNEQFF.

About this clone: Lacking the conserved final phenylalanine or tryptophan, this CDR3 likely reflects a read error. The DNA is omitted, as the CDR3 cannot be located on it reliably, and the CDR3 follows TCRdb's listing. This sequence joins TRBV7-9 and TRBJ1-5; TRBD1, the table's D call, lacks a check against the DNA. Looked up from germline, CDR1 is SEHNR and CDR2 is FQNEAQ (reference sequence). The CDR3 comprises 10 residues, both ends counted. CDR3 sequence: CASSRRDSLI.

This clone was seen a handful of times. This chain connects TRBV6-1 to TRBJ1-2, with D hard to call. The CDR3 has 13 residues. The germline CDR1 and CDR2 sequences are MNHNS and SASEGT. With 10 bases removed from V and 4 bases from J, the gap between germline ends came to 16 bases. The CDR3 here is CATLSAERYGYTF. In nucleotides, the CDR3 is TGTGCCACCCTTTCAGCGGAGCGCTATGGCTACACCTTC.

The chain links TRBV5-4 to TRBJ2-5; 7 bases fit TRBD1. Looked up from germline, CDR1 is SGHNT and CDR2 is YYREEE (reference sequence). The CDR3 is made up of 14 amino acids. Trimming at V came to 4 bases and at J to 0 bases, leaving 3 bases not matched to a gene. The CDR3 coding sequence is TGTGCCAGCAGCCCGGGACAGTACCAAGAGACCCAGTACTTC. Translating it yields CASSPGQYQETQYF. The full variable domain, rest sourced from reference TRBV5-4 and TRBJ2-5, is ETGVTQSPTHLIKTRGQQVTLRCSSQSGHNTVSWYQQALGQGPQFIFQYYREEENGRGNFPPRFSGLQFPNYSSELNVNALELDDSALYLCASSPGQYQETQYFGPGTRLLVL.

V and J are TRBV12-5 and TRBJ2-3; D perhaps matches TRBD1 (5 bases). Trimming stripped 6 bases from V and 5 bases from J, with 15 bases between. CDR3 size: 14 residues. Germline assignment: CDR1 LGHNT and CDR2 FRNRAP. The CDR3 loop reads CASGAQGRRDTQYF. CDR3 coding DNA: TGTGCTAGTGGAGCCCAGGGAAGGAGAGATACGCAGTATTTT. Filled out from reference TRBV12-5 and TRBJ2-3, the complete variable domain reads DARVTQTPRHKVTEMGQEVTMRCQPILGHNTVFWYRQTMMQGLELLAYFRNRAPLDDSGMPKDRFSAEMPDATLATLKIQPSEPRDSAVYFCASGAQGRRDTQYFGPGTRLTVL.

The chain joins TRBV4-1 to TRBJ2-1; 8 bases fit TRBD2. The ends lost 3 bases at V and 7 bases at J; junction bases unmatched: 11. The CDR3 length is 16 residues. Germline V lookup: CDR1 MGHRA, CDR2 YSYEKL. The CDR3 loop reads CASSHRVGLVRNEQFF. The CDR3 DNA sequence: TGCGCCAGCAGCCATAGGGTGGGACTAGTACGGAATGAGCAGTTCTTC.

This clone came up once. The CDR3 DNA reads as TGTGCCACCCAGACAGATCGGTTACGCGCTGAAGCTTTCTTT. It translates to CATQTDRLRAEAFF. V and J are TRBV10-3 and TRBJ1-1; tentatively, D is TRBD1 (5 bases). Germline V gene sequence: CDR1 ENHRY, CDR2 SYGVKD. This CDR3 is built from 14 residues. V lost 10 bases and J 6 bases, leaving 21 bases between the germline ends.

The J gene is TRBJ2-7, the V gene TRBV18; TRBD1 matches at 11 bases. Trimming at V came to 6 bases and at J to 0 bases, leaving 1 base not matched to a gene. CDR3 length: 14 amino acids. CDR1 is KGHSH, CDR2 LQKENI, per germline. CDR3 sequence (DNA): TGTGCCAGCTCCGGGACAGGGGGCTCCTACGAGCAGTACTTC. Translated, it gives CASSGTGGSYEQYF.

The V call is TRBV4-1, the J call TRBJ1-1, with 7 bases aligning to TRBD1. The trim removed 2 bases at V and 8 bases at J, leaving 14 bases unmatched. Germline V CDR1 and CDR2: MGHRA, YSYEKL. The CDR3 covers 16 residues. The CDR3 protein is CASSQSGQVFIGEAFF. DNA of the CDR3: TGCGCCAGCAGCCAAAGTGGACAGGTGTTCATTGGGGAAGCTTTCTTT.

This clone was recorded only once. The chain joins TRBV19 to TRBJ2-5, with 12 bases fitting TRBD2. Trimming removed 3 bases from V and 1 base from J; junction bases left unmatched: 9. The CDR3 runs 18 residues. Germline V gene lookup returns CDR1 LNHDA and CDR2 SQIVND (reference sequence). This CDR3 is CASSIQRRTSGIQETQYF. Written as DNA, the CDR3 is TGTGCCAGTAGTATCCAGCGAAGGACTAGCGGGATCCAAGAGACCCAGTACTTC.

The genes are TRBV11-2 and TRBJ1-3; the D is unclear. Germline CDR1 is SGHAT and CDR2 is FQNNGV. The CDR3 consists of 12 residues. CDR3 coding DNA: TGTGGATGCGAGGGCTCTGGAAACACCATATATTTT. It yields the protein CGCEGSGNTIYF. Filled out from reference TRBV11-2 and TRBJ1-3, the complete variable domain reads EAGVAQSPRYKIIEKRQSVAFWCNPISGHATLYWYQQILGQGPKLLIQFQNNGVVDDSQLPKDRFSAERLKGVDSTLKIQPAKLEDSAVYLCGCEGSGNTIYFGEGSWLTVV.

The table lists this clone with a count of one. The rearrangement links TRBV7-9 to TRBJ2-1, with D possibly TRBD2 on 6 matching bases. The CDR3 spans 18 residues. From germline, CDR1 is SEHNR and CDR2 FQNEAQ (reference sequence). Trimming shortened V by 7 bases and J by 5 bases, and 27 bases separated the two germline ends. CDR3 nucleotide sequence: TGTGCCAGCACCCCTTTTCCAGGGACTCACCGGGAGAACAATGAGCAGTTCTTC. Translating gives CASTPFPGTHRENNEQFF.

The V gene is TRBV19, the J gene TRBJ1-5, with D possibly TRBD1 on 5 matching bases. CDR3 size: 14 residues. The V gene's germline CDR1 is LNHDA and CDR2 SQIVND (reference sequence). V was shortened by 9 bases and J by 0 bases, with 12 bases between the two germline ends. The CDR3 DNA is TGTGCCAGCACCCGGGGGTATAGCAATCAGCCCCAGCATTTT. It is translated as CASTRGYSNQPQHF.

The J gene is TRBJ1-1, the V gene TRBV25-1; no definite D call. The V end lost 8 bases, the J end lost 1 base, and 14 bases lay between the germline ends. This CDR3 spans 14 amino acids. From germline, CDR1 is MGHDK and CDR2 SYGVNS. CDR3 in DNA: TGTGCCAGCGGAGCCACCCGAGGGAACACTGAAGCTTTCTTT. Amino acid sequence: CASGATRGNTEAFF.